These 32 T cell receptor beta chains originate from one sample sequenced in a study of blood T cell repertoires in COVID-19 (dated by TCRdb to 2018 to 2021). Library construction relied on the immunoSEQ multiplex PCR assay. In TCRdb, the immuneACCESS table is reduced to in-frame sequences with V and J assigned. These tables do not hold every clone; where another copy was compared, an unresolved V gene accounts for under half, and the others remain unexplained. A total of approximately 190,000 clones appear in this sample, 80% of them only once. Under 8% of the sample comes from the top ten. The sequenced sample consisted of peripheral blood. The receptors stem from a man aged 55 to 70 with acute or convalescent COVID-19.

Only a few counts were recorded for this clone. The V and J genes are TRBV6-5 and TRBJ1-1, with D possibly matching TRBD1 (6 bases). CDR3 size: 11 residues. V shed 5 bases and J shed 7 bases, with 8 bases lying between them. Germline V gives CDR1 MNHEY, CDR2 SVGAGI. Here the CDR3 reads CASSQDSEAFF. The CDR3 DNA follows: TGTGCCAGCAGTCAGGACAGTGAAGCTTTCTTT.

The rearrangement joins TRBV2 to TRBJ1-2, with D possibly TRBD1 on 5 matching bases. The ends were cut back, 5 bases at V and 1 base at J, with 8 bases in the middle. The CDR3 loop spans 13 amino acids. CDR1 is SNHLY and CDR2 is FYNNEI in the germline V gene. The CDR3 coding sequence is TGTGCCAGCAGTACTGACAGTAACTATGGCTACACCTTC. Translation: CASSTDSNYGYTF. The full variable domain, completed using reference TRBV2 and TRBJ1-2, is EPEVTQTPSHQVTQMGQEVILRCVPISNHLYFYWYRQILGQKVEFLVSFYNNEISEKSEIFDDQFSVERPDGSNFTLKIRSTKLEDSAMYFCASSTDSNYGYTFGSGTRLTVV.

The CDR3 is CASSPGLAGGYSYNEQFF. The CDR3, as DNA: TGTGCCAGCTCACCAGGGCTAGCGGGAGGATACTCCTACAATGAGCAGTTCTTC. The chain carries TRBV18 and TRBJ2-1; 11 bases map to TRBD2. Germline-derived CDR1 and CDR2 are KGHSH and LQKENI. The ends lost 2 bases at V and 0 bases at J; junction bases unmatched: 6. The CDR3 is 18 amino acids.

This chain uses TRBV12-5 with TRBJ1-6, with 9 bases lining up with TRBD1. There are 13 residues in the CDR3. CDR1 is LGHNT and CDR2 is FRNRAP in the germline V gene. V was clipped by 8 bases and J by 9 bases; unmatched bases: 5. CDR3: CASNRGLGSPLHF. The DNA of the CDR3 is TGTGCTAGTAACAGGGGGCTAGGTTCACCCCTCCACTTT. Together with reference TRBV12-5 and TRBJ1-6, the CDR3 gives the full variable domain: DARVTQTPRHKVTEMGQEVTMRCQPILGHNTVFWYRQTMMQGLELLAYFRNRAPLDDSGMPKDRFSAEMPDATLATLKIQPSEPRDSAVYFCASNRGLGSPLHFGNGTRLTVT.

The CDR3 nucleotides read TGTGCCACCAGGGCCGGGACAGCTGCTAACTATGGCTACACCTTC. Protein: CATRAGTAANYGYTF. The chain employs TRBV6-5 and TRBJ1-2, with 7 positions matching TRBD1. The CDR3 has 15 amino acids. Per the germline V gene, CDR1 is MNHEY and CDR2 is SVGAGI. With 10 bases clipped from V and 0 bases from J, the junction kept 11 bases outside the gene matches.

Comments on this clone: The sample holds other DNA sequences that translate to the same CDR3. The V gene is TRBV19, the J gene TRBJ1-6; tentative D call: TRBD1 (6 bases). The CDR3 contains 15 residues. V was shortened by 5 bases and J by 9 bases, with 17 bases between the two germline ends. Germline V gene sequence: CDR1 LNHDA, CDR2 SQIVND (reference sequence). CDR3: CASSLSHRDSSPLHF. The CDR3 nucleotides are TGTGCCAGTAGTCTTTCCCACAGGGATAGTTCACCCCTCCACTTT.

As for this clone: Compared with germline, one end of the junction differs, possibly owing to a read error. This chain links TRBV20-1 with TRBJ1-1; D remains ambiguous. The CDR3 runs to 10 residues. Per the germline V gene, CDR1 is DFQATT and CDR2 is SNEGSKA (reference sequence). DNA for the CDR3: TGCAGTGCTCATAACACCGAAGCTTTCTTT. It codes for CSAHNTEAFF.

The V gene is TRBV7-8, the J gene TRBJ2-5; D is perhaps TRBD1 or TRBD2 (5 bases each). The V gene lost 5 bases and the J gene lost 5 bases, with 9 bases spanning the gap. CDR1 is SGHVS, CDR2 FQNEAQ, per germline. The CDR3 runs 12 residues. The CDR3 is CASSREGETQYF. CDR3 sequence (DNA): TGTGCCAGCAGCCGAGAGGGGGAGACCCAGTACTTC.

This clone turned up a few times. The rearrangement uses TRBV18 and TRBJ2-1, with TRBD1 matching 10 bases. Trimming cost V 6 bases and J 6 bases; bases outside gene matches: 8. From germline, CDR1 is KGHSH and CDR2 LQKENI. There are 15 residues in the CDR3. Written as DNA, the CDR3 is TGTGCCAGCTCGCAAGCCGGGACAGGGGTCAATGAGCAGTTCTTC. Translation gives CASSQAGTGVNEQFF.

The genes are TRBV14 and TRBJ2-7; D may be TRBD1 (6 bases). The germline V gene has CDR1 SGHDN and CDR2 FVKESK. The CDR3 has 15 residues. Trimming took 2 bases from V and 2 from J, leaving 13 bases between them. This CDR3 reads CASSQIDDRPYEQYF. Written as DNA, the CDR3 is TGTGCCAGCAGCCAAATTGACGACAGGCCCTACGAGCAGTACTTC.

The chain joins TRBV4-2 to TRBJ2-2; TRBD1 might be the D (6 bases). The CDR3 covers 17 residues. Germline CDR1 and CDR2: LGHNA and YNFKEQ. V lost 0 bases and J 3 bases, leaving 14 bases between the germline ends. The CDR3 DNA is TGTGCCAGCAGCCAAGACTACACAGGGACGGACACCGGGGAGCTGTTTTTT. Protein sequence: CASSQDYTGTDTGELFF.

Details on this clone: At one boundary the junction diverges from the germline segment, which might be a read error. The chain recombines TRBV7-7 with TRBJ2-3; 13 bases map to TRBD2. CDR3 length equals 15 residues. Per germline, CDR1 SSHAT and CDR2 FNYEAQ (reference sequence). DNA for the CDR3: TGTGCTAGCAGCCCTGGGACTAGCGGGGAGGATACGCAGTATTTT. This encodes CASSPGTSGEDTQYF.

This clone turned up a few times. The chain recombines TRBV11-3 with TRBJ1-1; 9 bases match TRBD1. Germline CDR1 reads SGHNT; CDR2 reads YENEEA. The CDR3 loop spans 14 amino acids. The V and J ends lost 5 bases and 3 bases, in that order; junction bases with no gene match: 4. CDR3 DNA: TGTGCCAGCAGCCAAGACAGGGGGGACACTGAAGCTTTCTTT. It yields the protein CASSQDRGDTEAFF.

The CDR3 coding sequence is TGTGCCAGCAGCTTAGCCAGGCGGGAAATGGGTCAGCCCCAGCATTTT. This encodes CASSLARREMGQPQHF. V is TRBV7-9 and J is TRBJ1-5; D is unresolved. Germline V CDR1 and CDR2: SEHNR, FQNEAQ (reference sequence). V was shortened by 0 bases and J by 6 bases, with 15 bases between the two germline ends. The CDR3 consists of 16 residues.

This chain links TRBV6-6 with TRBJ1-2; 7 bases map to TRBD1. CDR1 and CDR2 from the germline V gene are MNHNY and SVGAGI (reference sequence). V trimming: 0 bases; J trimming: 8 bases; junction bases outside the gene matches: 12. CDR3 size: 16 residues. The CDR3 here is CASSYSSDRRSGGYTF. CDR3 sequence (DNA): TGTGCCAGCAGTTACTCGTCGGACAGGCGGTCTGGGGGCTACACCTTC.

This chain links TRBV6-1 with TRBJ2-4, with 9 bases aligning to TRBD1. Germline V lookup: CDR1 MNHNS, CDR2 SASEGT. This CDR3 contains 15 residues. Germline trimming cut 2 bases from V and 4 bases from J; bases unmatched to any gene: 3. The CDR3 region has the DNA TGTGCCAGCAGTGAACTGGGACAGGGTAAAAACATTCAGTACTTC. Translated, it gives CASSELGQGKNIQYF.

The chain recombines TRBV7-8 with TRBJ2-5; D is unresolved. Trimming took off 5 bases at V and 4 bases at J, with 8 bases between the two ends. This CDR3 spans 12 amino acids. Per the germline V gene, CDR1 is SGHVS and CDR2 is FQNEAQ. CDR3 nucleotide sequence: TGTGCCAGCAGCGACTCTTCAGAGACCCAGTACTTC. The encoded protein is CASSDSSETQYF. Based on the CDR3 plus reference TRBV7-8 and TRBJ2-5, the full variable domain is GAGVSQSPRYKVAKRGQDVALRCDPISGHVSLFWYQQALGQGPEFLTYFQNEAQLDKSGLPSDRFFAERPEGSVSTLKIQRTQQEDSAVYLCASSDSSETQYFGPGTRLLVL.

The V and J genes are TRBV6-6 and TRBJ2-5; 8 positions match TRBD1. The CDR3 contains 14 residues. CDR1 and CDR2 (germline): MNHNY, SVGAGI (reference sequence). With 3 bases clipped from V and 5 bases from J, the junction kept 5 bases outside the gene matches. CDR3 in amino acids: CASSYSGGPETQYF. The CDR3 region has the DNA TGTGCCAGCAGTTATTCAGGGGGCCCGGAGACCCAGTACTTC.

This chain connects TRBV5-1 to TRBJ2-3; TRBD2 aligns across 10 bases. The V gene's germline CDR1 is SGHRS and CDR2 YFSETQ. After removal of 3 bases from V and 2 bases from J, the junction contained 12 bases not matched to a gene. The CDR3 sequence is 18 residues long. CDR3 sequence (DNA): TGCGCCAGCAGCTCCCCCCTCGCTAGCGGGAGACTCACAGATACGCAGTATTTT. Translated: CASSSPLASGRLTDTQYF.

The chain couples TRBV11-2 to TRBJ1-1, with 7 bases identical to TRBD1. Germline lookup yields CDR1 SGHAT and CDR2 FQNNGV. CDR3 length: 12 residues. Losses at the gene ends were 5 bases for V and 6 bases for J; bases not matched to a gene: 3. The CDR3 here is CASSRGQPEAFF. The CDR3 DNA follows: TGTGCCAGCAGCAGGGGACAGCCTGAAGCTTTCTTT. Based on the CDR3 plus reference TRBV11-2 and TRBJ1-1, the full variable domain is EAGVAQSPRYKIIEKRQSVAFWCNPISGHATLYWYQQILGQGPKLLIQFQNNGVVDDSQLPKDRFSAERLKGVDSTLKIQPAKLEDSAVYLCASSRGQPEAFFGQGTRLTVV.

This clone has a single count. This chain joins TRBV19 and TRBJ1-5; D is possibly TRBD1 (5 bases). With 5 bases removed from V and 0 bases from J, the gap between germline ends came to 11 bases. Germline values: CDR1 LNHDA, CDR2 SQIVND (reference sequence). This CDR3 region has 15 residues. CDR3 region: CASSSTDYSNQPQHF. CDR3 sequence (DNA): TGTGCCAGTAGTTCGACAGATTATAGCAATCAGCCCCAGCATTTT.

This chain uses TRBV25-1 with TRBJ1-4; no clear D gene. The germline V and J ends were trimmed by 2 bases and 0 bases, with 16 bases remaining between them. The CDR3 is made up of 18 amino acids. The germline V gene has CDR1 MGHDK and CDR2 SYGVNS. As DNA, the CDR3 is TGTGCCAGCAGTGAAACCCTTAGTGGGCCTGCAACTAATGAAAAACTGTTTTTT. Protein: CASSETLSGPATNEKLFF.

The CDR3 region is CASSSSDTGELFF. In DNA form, the CDR3 reads TGTGCCAGCAGTTCTAGCGACACCGGGGAGCTGTTTTTT. The chain employs TRBV12-3 or TRBV12-4 and TRBJ2-2; tentatively, D is TRBD2 (6 bases). The CDR3 runs 13 residues. V was shortened by 4 bases and J by 3 bases, with 6 bases between the two germline ends.

This clone appeared a single time. CDR3 nucleotide sequence: TGTGCCTGGAGTCGGCTAGGAGGTACCGAATCGACCTACGAGCAGTACTTC. Protein: CAWSRLGGTESTYEQYF. The chain is built from TRBV30 and TRBJ2-7; D possibly corresponds to TRBD2 (5 bases). CDR3 length: 17 residues. Trimming pared 2 bases from V and 2 bases from J, leaving 22 bases between. Germline lookup yields CDR1 GTSNPN and CDR2 SVGIG (reference sequence).

The chain has TRBV27 and TRBJ2-7; no definite D call. V lost 2 bases to trimming and J lost 5 bases, with 22 bases between them. CDR1 MNHEY and CDR2 SMNVEV come from the germline V gene (reference sequence). The CDR3 consists of 17 residues. CDR3 nucleotides: TGTGCCAGCAGTTTACGGTCAACCGGAGTCAAGCCCGACGAGCAGTACTTC. It encodes CASSLRSTGVKPDEQYF.

The table lists this clone with a few counts. The rearrangement joins TRBV7-2 to TRBJ2-5, with TRBD1 identical over 7 bases. In germline, CDR1 is SGHTA, CDR2 FQGNSA. V was pared by 0 bases and J by 5 bases, with 3 bases of the junction left unmatched. CDR3 length: 14 residues. The DNA for the CDR3 is TGTGCCAGCAGCTTAGCGACAGGGAAGGAGACCCAGTACTTC. As protein: CASSLATGKETQYF.

The J gene is TRBJ1-5, the V gene TRBV3-1 (or the pseudogene TRBV3-2), with D perhaps matching TRBD1 (5 bases). Germline values: CDR1 LGHDT, CDR2 YNNKEL (reference sequence). V was shortened by 3 bases and J by 5 bases, with 8 bases between the two germline ends. The CDR3 length is 13 residues. The CDR3 bases are TGTGCCAGCAGCCAGGGGCACCATCAGCCCCAGCATTTT. Amino acids: CASSQGHHQPQHF.

The CDR3 loop reads CATAGGLSHEQFF. For the CDR3, the DNA is TGTGCCACCGCGGGGGGCCTATCTCATGAGCAGTTCTTC. This sequence joins TRBV24-1 and TRBJ2-1, with 8 bases fitting TRBD2. This CDR3 contains 13 residues. The trim removed 9 bases at V and 8 bases at J, leaving 8 bases unmatched. Germline loops: CDR1 KGHDR, CDR2 SFDVKD.

The chain's CDR3 is CASSIVGRRATEAFF. The DNA of the CDR3 is TGTGCCAGTAGTATAGTAGGGAGGAGGGCCACTGAAGCTTTCTTT. This rearrangement joins TRBV19 to TRBJ1-1; D remains unclear. Trimming pared 1 base from V and 4 bases from J, leaving 13 bases between. This CDR3 is built from 15 residues. Looked up from germline, CDR1 is LNHDA and CDR2 is SQIVND (reference sequence). The full variable domain, with the rest looked up from reference TRBV19 and TRBJ1-1, is DGGITQSPKYLFRKEGQNVTLSCEQNLNHDAMYWYRQDPGQGLRLIYYSQIVNDFQKGDIAEGYSVSREKKESFPLTVTSAQKNPTAFYLCASSIVGRRATEAFFGQGTRLTVV.

The V gene is TRBV7-2, the J gene TRBJ1-2, with D perhaps TRBD1 (5 bases). The CDR3 contains 13 residues. Trimming removed 3 bases from V and 2 bases from J, with 7 bases in between. Germline loops: CDR1 SGHTA, CDR2 FQGNSA. The CDR3 DNA reads TGTGCCAGCAGCTTGACAGCCAACTATGGCTACACCTTC. It encodes CASSLTANYGYTF.

V usage is TRBV5-1 and J usage is TRBJ2-5; 9 nucleotides align to TRBD2. The V and J ends lost 0 bases and 2 bases, in that order; junction bases with no gene match: 5. The CDR3 loop spans 16 amino acids. The germline V gene has CDR1 SGHRS and CDR2 YFSETQ. CDR3 sequence reads: CASSLGPSGAQETQYF. The CDR3 nucleotides read TGCGCCAGCAGCTTGGGACCTAGCGGGGCTCAAGAGACCCAGTACTTC.

The rearrangement uses TRBV4-2 and TRBJ2-1, with D perhaps TRBD1 (6 bases). The CDR3 covers 18 residues. The germline CDR1 and CDR2 sequences are LGHNA and YNFKEQ. V was pared by 0 bases and J by 0 bases, with 15 bases between. CDR3 region: CASSQDVGVGASYNEQFF. CDR3 in DNA: TGTGCCAGCAGCCAAGATGTTGGAGTGGGGGCCTCCTACAATGAGCAGTTCTTC.